The 9 T cell receptor beta chains presented below share a single source sample, sequenced in a study of regulatory T cells in long-lasting Graves disease. iRepertoire HTBI primers and Arm-PCR of CDR3 regions built TCR beta libraries. TCRdb re-called the multiplex PCR reads with MiXCR, one entry per CDR3 protein. The sample lists fewer than 400,000 distinct CDR3 sequences; 18% were seen once. Noted time point: newly diagnosed GD, antithyroid drugs for less than 3 months. Making the TCR library involved RNA that had been extracted from PBMCs. Sample: peripheral blood mononuclear cells (PBMCs), taken at new diagnosis, from a patient treated with antithyroid drugs. The origin of the receptors is a female donor with Graves disease.

The table lists this clonotype with many counts. The chain is built from TRBV27 and TRBJ2-2; 9 bases map to TRBD2. The ends lost 7 bases at V and 4 bases at J; junction bases unmatched: 10. The V gene's germline CDR1 is MNHEY and CDR2 SMNVEV (reference sequence). The CDR3 has 16 residues. The DNA of the CDR3 is TGTGCCAGCACCCTACTGAGCGGGAGGCGCACCGGGGAGCTGTTTTTT. Translation gives CASTLLSGRRTGELFF.

Regarding this clonotype: Its ends do not fully match the called genes, so a read error is possible. The chain has TRBV6-2 or TRBV6-3 and TRBJ2-2; the D is unclear. CDR3 length: 16 amino acids. Germline CDR1 MNHEY, CDR2 SVGEGT. This chain's CDR3 is CASNPNLVRNTRELFF. CDR3 in DNA: TGTGCCAGCAACCCCAACCTGGTTCGGAACACCAGGGAGCTGTTTTTT.

This clonotype came up many times. This rearrangement joins TRBV11-2 to TRBJ2-7; D gene uncertain. The germline V and J ends were trimmed by 5 bases and 0 bases, with 14 bases remaining between them. Germline V lookup: CDR1 SGHAT, CDR2 FQNNGV. This CDR3 has 15 residues. In DNA, the CDR3 is TGTGCCAGCAGCGCGACTCCGTGGGGCTCCTACGAGCAGTACTTC. This gives the protein CASSATPWGSYEQYF.

The CDR3 DNA reads TGTGCCAGCAGCCCCGGGACAGGGGAGGTTTCACCCCTCCACTTT. Protein: CASSPGTGEVSPLHF. V is TRBV2 and J is TRBJ1-6; 10 positions agree with TRBD1. The CDR3 is made up of 15 amino acids. The germline V gene encodes CDR1 SNHLY and CDR2 FYNNEI. The J segment lost 9 bases and the V segment lost 6 bases, leaving 8 bases of the junction unmatched.

This clonotype was counted ten times or more. The J gene is TRBJ2-3, the V gene TRBV2; D is tentatively TRBD1 or TRBD2 (5 bases each). V was shortened by 8 bases and J by 0 bases, with 12 bases between the two germline ends. The CDR3 loop spans 14 amino acids. Per the germline V gene, CDR1 is SNHLY and CDR2 is FYNNEI. The CDR3 region has the DNA TGTGCCAGCTACGGGACGTTCAGCACAGATACGCAGTATTTT. Translating gives CASYGTFSTDTQYF.

V and J are TRBV18 and TRBJ2-1, with 8 bases matching TRBD2. This CDR3 is built from 19 residues. The junction had 14 bases not matched to a gene; V was cut back by 0 bases and J by 4 bases. Per germline, CDR1 KGHSH and CDR2 LQKENI. CDR3 sequence (DNA): TGTGCCAGCTCACCACCGGCGGGAGGATTGGTATTACAGTACAATGAGCAGTTCTTC. Amino acids: CASSPPAGGLVLQYNEQFF.

This clonotype has a count of ten or more. The chain uses TRBV5-5 and TRBJ2-1; D perhaps matches TRBD2 (6 bases). Germline CDR1 is SGHKS and CDR2 is YYEKEE (reference sequence). Between the trimmed V and J ends, which lost 2 bases and 7 bases, there was a span of 19 bases. The CDR3 length is 16 residues. The chain's CDR3 is CASSFYVGGVGNEQFF. The CDR3 DNA reads as TGTGCCAGCAGCTTTTATGTAGGAGGGGTGGGAAATGAGCAGTTCTTC.

Comment on this clonotype: The junction departs from germline at one end; a sequencing error may be responsible. J is TRBJ2-1 and V is TRBV19; TRBD2 matches at 10 bases. The CDR3 runs to 16 residues. The germline V gene encodes CDR1 LNHDA and CDR2 SQIVND (reference sequence). This CDR3 is CAGSMRSGRTYNEQFF. Written as DNA, the CDR3 is TGTGCCGGTAGTATGCGTAGCGGGAGGACCTACAATGAGCAGTTCTTC.

The sample holds many counts of this clonotype. The gene calls are TRBV4-1 and TRBJ2-5, with D hard to call. The CDR3 contains 14 residues. V gave up 0 bases and J gave up 1 base, with 6 bases separating them. CDR1 is MGHRA and CDR2 is YSYEKL in the germline V gene. The CDR3 region is CASSQEGFQETQYF. CDR3 nucleotide sequence: TGCGCCAGCAGCCAAGAGGGCTTCCAAGAGACCCAGTACTTC.